This T cell receptor (beta chain) originates from a study of cytomegalovirus exposure and HLA in healthy donors. Study details: An earlier analysis identified approximately 120 million unique TCR beta sequences in approximately 170 million T cells. Study results and limitations: A later analysis found most CMV-associated TCR beta chains apparently HLA-restricted.

A note on this clone: Its specificity is unknown.

The PCR employed 60 Vbeta primers together with 13 Jbeta primers. Repertoires were generated with immunoSEQ multiplex PCR, while TCRdb's copy carries only in-frame clones and drops some. The profile covers 150,000 to 200,000 clones, with 75% to 80% appearing a single time and under 7% taken by the ten largest. This TCR was recovered from a woman under 40 in good health and CMV-seropositive. Sequencing input: PBMCs.

The CDR3 here is CASSDIQGRGETQYF. CDR3 coding DNA: TGTGCCAGCAGTGATATCCAGGGGAGAGGGGAGACCCAGTACTTC. The chain uses TRBV2 and TRBJ2-5; perhaps TRBD1 as D (6 bases). Germline CDR1 reads SNHLY; CDR2 reads FYNNEI. Trimming removed 3 bases from V and 5 bases from J, with 16 bases in between. The CDR3 spans 15 residues.